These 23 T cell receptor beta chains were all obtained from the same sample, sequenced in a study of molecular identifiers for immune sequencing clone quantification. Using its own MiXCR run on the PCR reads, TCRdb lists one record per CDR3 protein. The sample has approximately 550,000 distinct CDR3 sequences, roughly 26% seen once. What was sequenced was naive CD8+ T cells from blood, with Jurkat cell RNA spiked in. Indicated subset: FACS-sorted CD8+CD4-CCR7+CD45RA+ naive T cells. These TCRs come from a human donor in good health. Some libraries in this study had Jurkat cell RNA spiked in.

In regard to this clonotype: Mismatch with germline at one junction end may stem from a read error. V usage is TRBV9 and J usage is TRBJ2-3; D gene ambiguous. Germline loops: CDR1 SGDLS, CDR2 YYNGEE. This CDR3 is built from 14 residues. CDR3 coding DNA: TGTGCCAGCAGCGTAGGGCAGCGCACAGACACGCAGTATTTT. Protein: CASSVGQRTDTQYF.

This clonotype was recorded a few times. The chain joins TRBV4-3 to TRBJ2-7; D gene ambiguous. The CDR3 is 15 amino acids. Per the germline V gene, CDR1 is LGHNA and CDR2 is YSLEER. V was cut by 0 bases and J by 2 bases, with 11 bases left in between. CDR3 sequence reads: CASSQDRPSTYEQYF. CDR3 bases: TGCGCCAGCAGCCAAGACCGTCCCTCCACCTACGAGCAGTACTTC.

The CDR3 spells CASSPAGTLSYEQYF. As DNA, the CDR3 is TGTGCCAGCAGCCCAGCCGGGACACTATCCTACGAGCAGTACTTC. V and J are TRBV4-2 and TRBJ2-7; D possibly corresponds to TRBD1 (6 bases). The V gene's germline CDR1 is LGHNA and CDR2 YNFKEQ. The CDR3 consists of 15 residues. V dropped 4 bases and J dropped 1 base, with 14 bases sitting between them.

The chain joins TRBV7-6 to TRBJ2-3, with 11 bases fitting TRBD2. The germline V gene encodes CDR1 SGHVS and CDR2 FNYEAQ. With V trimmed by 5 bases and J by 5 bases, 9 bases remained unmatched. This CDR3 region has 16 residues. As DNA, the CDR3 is TGTGCCAGCAGCCCCCTACTAGCGGGAGACGGAGATACGCAGTATTTT. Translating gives CASSPLLAGDGDTQYF.

The CDR3 DNA reads TGTGCCAGCAGTTCGCTGGACAGCAATCAGCCCCAGCATTTT. This gives the protein CASSSLDSNQPQHF. The chain recombines TRBV6-2 or TRBV6-3 with TRBJ1-5; D gene ambiguous. The CDR3 has 14 amino acids. The V and J ends lost 4 bases and 1 base respectively, with 8 bases between them. Germline CDR1 and CDR2: MNHEY and SVGEGT.

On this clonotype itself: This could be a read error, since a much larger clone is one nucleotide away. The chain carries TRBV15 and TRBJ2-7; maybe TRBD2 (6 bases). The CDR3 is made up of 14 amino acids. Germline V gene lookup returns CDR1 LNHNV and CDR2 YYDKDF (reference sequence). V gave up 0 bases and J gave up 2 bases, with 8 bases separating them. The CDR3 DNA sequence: TGTGCCACCAGCAGAGATGGAGGGGCCTACGAGCAGTACTTC. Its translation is CATSRDGGAYEQYF. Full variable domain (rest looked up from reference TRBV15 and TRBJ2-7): DAMVIQNPRYQVTQFGKPVTLSCSQTLNHNVMYWYQQKSSQAPKLLFHYYDKDFNNEADTPDNFQSRRPNTSFCFLDIRSPGLGDTAMYLCATSRDGGAYEQYFGPGTRLTVT.

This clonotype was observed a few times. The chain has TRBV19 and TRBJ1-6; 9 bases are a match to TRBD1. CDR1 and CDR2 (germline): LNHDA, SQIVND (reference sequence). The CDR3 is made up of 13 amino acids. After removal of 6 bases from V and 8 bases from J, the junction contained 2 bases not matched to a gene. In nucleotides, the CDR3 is TGTGCCAGTAGAAGGACAGGGGATTCACCCCTCCACTTT. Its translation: CASRRTGDSPLHF.

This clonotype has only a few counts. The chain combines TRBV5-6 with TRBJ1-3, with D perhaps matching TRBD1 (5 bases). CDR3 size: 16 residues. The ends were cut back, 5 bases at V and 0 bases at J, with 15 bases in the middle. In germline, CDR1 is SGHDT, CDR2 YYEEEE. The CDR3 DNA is TGTGCCAGCAGAAATACGGGGCCAATCTCTGGAAACACCATATATTTT. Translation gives CASRNTGPISGNTIYF.

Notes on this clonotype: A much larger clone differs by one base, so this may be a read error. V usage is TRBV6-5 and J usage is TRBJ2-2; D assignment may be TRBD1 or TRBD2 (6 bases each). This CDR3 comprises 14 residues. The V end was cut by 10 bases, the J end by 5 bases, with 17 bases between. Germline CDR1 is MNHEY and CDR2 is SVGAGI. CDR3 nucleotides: TGTGCCATCAGCTCAGGGGCGGGGACCGGGGAGCTGTTTTTT. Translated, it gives CAISSGAGTGELFF.

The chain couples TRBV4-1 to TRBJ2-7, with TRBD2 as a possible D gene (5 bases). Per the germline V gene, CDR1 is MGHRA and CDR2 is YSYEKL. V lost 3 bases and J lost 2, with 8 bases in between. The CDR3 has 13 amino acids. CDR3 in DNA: TGCGCCAGCAGCCACTCGGGGACCTACGAGCAGTACTTC. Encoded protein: CASSHSGTYEQYF.

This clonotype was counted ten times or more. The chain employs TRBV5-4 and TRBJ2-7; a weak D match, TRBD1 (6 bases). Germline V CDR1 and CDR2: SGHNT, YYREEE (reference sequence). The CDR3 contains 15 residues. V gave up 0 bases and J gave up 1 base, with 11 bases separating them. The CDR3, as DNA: TGTGCCAGCAGCTTGGCCGGGACACCATCCTACGAGCAGTACTTC. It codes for CASSLAGTPSYEQYF. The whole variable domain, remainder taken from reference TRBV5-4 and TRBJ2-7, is ETGVTQSPTHLIKTRGQQVTLRCSSQSGHNTVSWYQQALGQGPQFIFQYYREEENGRGNFPPRFSGLQFPNYSSELNVNALELDDSALYLCASSLAGTPSYEQYFGPGTRLTVT.

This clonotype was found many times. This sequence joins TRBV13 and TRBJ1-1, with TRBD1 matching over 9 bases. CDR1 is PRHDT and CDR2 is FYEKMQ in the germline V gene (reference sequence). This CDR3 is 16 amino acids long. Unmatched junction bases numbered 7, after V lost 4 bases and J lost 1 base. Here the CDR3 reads CASSYTGGLGNTEAFF. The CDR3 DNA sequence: TGTGCCAGCAGCTATACAGGGGGCCTGGGGAACACTGAAGCTTTCTTT.

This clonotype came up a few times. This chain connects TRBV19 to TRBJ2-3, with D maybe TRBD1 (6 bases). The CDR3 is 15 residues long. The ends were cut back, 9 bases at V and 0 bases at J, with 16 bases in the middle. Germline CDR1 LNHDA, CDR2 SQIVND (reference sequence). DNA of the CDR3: TGTGCCAGCCGAAAGGGGGAGACTAGCACAGATACGCAGTATTTT. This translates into CASRKGETSTDTQYF.

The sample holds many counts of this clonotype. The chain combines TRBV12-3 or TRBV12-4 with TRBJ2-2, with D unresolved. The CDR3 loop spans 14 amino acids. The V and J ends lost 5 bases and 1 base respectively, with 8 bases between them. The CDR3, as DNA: TGTGCCAGCAGTCCAGCCTTGAACACCGGGGAGCTGTTTTTT. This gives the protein CASSPALNTGELFF.

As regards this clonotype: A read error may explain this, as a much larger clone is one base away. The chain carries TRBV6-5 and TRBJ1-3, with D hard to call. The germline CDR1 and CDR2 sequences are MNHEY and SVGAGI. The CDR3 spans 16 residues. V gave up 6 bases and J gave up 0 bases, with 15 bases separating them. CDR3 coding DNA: TGTGCCAGCAGGGAGGACTGGAGCATCTCTGGAAACACCATATATTTT. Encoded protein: CASREDWSISGNTIYF.

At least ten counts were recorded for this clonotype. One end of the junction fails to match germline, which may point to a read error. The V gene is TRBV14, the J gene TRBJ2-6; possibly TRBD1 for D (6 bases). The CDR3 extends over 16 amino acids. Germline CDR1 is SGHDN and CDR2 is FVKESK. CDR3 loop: CASSPFDRSEANVLTF. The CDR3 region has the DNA TGTGCCAGCAGCCCTTTCGACAGGTCTGAGGCCAACGTCCTGACTTTC.

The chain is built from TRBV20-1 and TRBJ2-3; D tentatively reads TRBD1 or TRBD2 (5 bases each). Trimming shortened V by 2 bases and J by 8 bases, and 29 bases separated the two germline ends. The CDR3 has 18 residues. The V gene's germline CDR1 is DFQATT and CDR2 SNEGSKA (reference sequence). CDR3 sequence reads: CSARTTGGDWGIHGTQYF. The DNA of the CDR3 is TGCAGTGCTAGAACAACAGGAGGAGATTGGGGGATTCATGGTACGCAGTATTTT.

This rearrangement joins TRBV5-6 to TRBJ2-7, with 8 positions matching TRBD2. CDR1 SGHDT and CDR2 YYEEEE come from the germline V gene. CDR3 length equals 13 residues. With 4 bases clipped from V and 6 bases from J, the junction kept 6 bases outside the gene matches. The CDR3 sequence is CASSPGGSAEQYF. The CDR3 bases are TGTGCCAGCAGCCCGGGAGGGTCGGCCGAGCAGTACTTC.

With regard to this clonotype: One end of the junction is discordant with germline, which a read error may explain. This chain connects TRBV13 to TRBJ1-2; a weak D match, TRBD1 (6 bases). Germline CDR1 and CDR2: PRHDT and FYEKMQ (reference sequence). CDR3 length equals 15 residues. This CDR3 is CASSQVWAGAHGYTF. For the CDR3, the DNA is TGCGCCAGCAGCCAGGTATGGGCAGGGGCCCATGGCTACACCTTC. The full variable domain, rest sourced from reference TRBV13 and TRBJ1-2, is AAGVIQSPRHLIKEKRETATLKCYPIPRHDTVYWYQQGPGQDPQFLISFYEKMQSDKGSIPDRFSAQQFSDYHSELNMSSLELGDSALYFCASSQVWAGAHGYTFGSGTRLTVV.

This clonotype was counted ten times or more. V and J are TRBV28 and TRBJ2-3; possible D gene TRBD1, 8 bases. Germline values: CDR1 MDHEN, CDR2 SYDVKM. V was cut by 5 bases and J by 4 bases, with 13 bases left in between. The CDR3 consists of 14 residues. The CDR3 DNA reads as TGTGCCAGCAGTGCCACAGGGGGGGCAGATACGCAGTATTTT. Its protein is CASSATGGADTQYF.

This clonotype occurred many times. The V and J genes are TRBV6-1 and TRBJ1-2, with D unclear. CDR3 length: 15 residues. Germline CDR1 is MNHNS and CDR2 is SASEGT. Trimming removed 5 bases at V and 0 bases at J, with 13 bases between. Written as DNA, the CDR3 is TGTGCCAGCAGTCCCATGGAGGCTGCTAACTATGGCTACACCTTC. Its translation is CASSPMEAANYGYTF.

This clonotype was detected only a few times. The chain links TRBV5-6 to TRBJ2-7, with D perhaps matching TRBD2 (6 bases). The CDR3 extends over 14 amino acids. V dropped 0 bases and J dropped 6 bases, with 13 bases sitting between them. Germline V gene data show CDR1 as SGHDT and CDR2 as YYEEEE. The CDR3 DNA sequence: TGTGCCAGCAGCTTGGGCGGGGTCGGTTCCGAGCAGTACTTC. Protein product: CASSLGGVGSEQYF.

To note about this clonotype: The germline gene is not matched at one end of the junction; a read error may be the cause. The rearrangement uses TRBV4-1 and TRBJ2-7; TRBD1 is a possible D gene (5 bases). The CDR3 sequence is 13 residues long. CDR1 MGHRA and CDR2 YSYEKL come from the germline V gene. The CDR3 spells CASSPGLGFEQCF. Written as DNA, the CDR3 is TGCGCCAGCAGCCCAGGGTTGGGGTTCGAGCAGTGCTTC.